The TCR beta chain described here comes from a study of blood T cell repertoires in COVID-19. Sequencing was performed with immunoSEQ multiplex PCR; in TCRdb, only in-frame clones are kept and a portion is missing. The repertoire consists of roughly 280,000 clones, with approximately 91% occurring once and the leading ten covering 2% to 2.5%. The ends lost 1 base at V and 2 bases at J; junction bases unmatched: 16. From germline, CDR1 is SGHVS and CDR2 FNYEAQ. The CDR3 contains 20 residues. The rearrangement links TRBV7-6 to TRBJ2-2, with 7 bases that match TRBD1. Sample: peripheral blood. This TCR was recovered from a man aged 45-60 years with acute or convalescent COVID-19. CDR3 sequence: CASSLVNPRPGTANTGELFF. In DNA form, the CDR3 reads TGTGCCAGCAGCTTAGTGAACCCCAGACCCGGGACAGCAAACACCGGGGAGCTGTTTTTT.